These 22 T cell receptor beta chains were all obtained from the same sample, sequenced in a study of human T cells and chemical hapten exposure. Stated time point: patch test 1, 2 weeks after DPC sensitization. This sample's treatment: therapeutic diphenylcyclopropenone sensitization with weekly scalp DPC. TCRdb reprocessed the RACE reads via MiXCR and lists one record per CDR3 protein. Here the sample spans about 380,000 distinct CDR3 sequences, roughly 4.8% being singletons. Sequences were derived from whole blood, sampled in connection with sensitization to the hapten diphenylcyclopropenone (DPC). These TCRs come from a woman aged 50 to 60 with alopecia areata. Some clones in this sample may be carry-over from other donors' samples.

This clonotype was observed many times. The rearrangement joins TRBV7-9 to TRBJ1-2, with D possibly being TRBD1 (6 bases). V was cut by 5 bases and J by 0 bases, with 10 bases left in between. The CDR3 runs to 14 residues. The germline gives CDR1 SEHNR, CDR2 FQNEAQ (reference sequence). The CDR3 sequence is CASSIWTANYGYTF. The CDR3 DNA follows: TGTGCCAGCAGCATTTGGACAGCTAACTATGGCTACACCTTC.

This clonotype was seen at least ten times. The chain uses TRBV10-3 and TRBJ2-7, with D unresolved. This CDR3 has 11 residues. The germline V gene has CDR1 ENHRY and CDR2 SYGVKD. Trimming shortened V by 3 bases and J by 1 base, and 1 base separated the two germline ends. CDR3 residues: CAISDSYEQYF. The CDR3 coding sequence is TGTGCCATCAGTGATTCCTACGAGCAGTACTTC.

The chain recombines TRBV6-2 or TRBV6-3 with TRBJ2-5; TRBD2 matches 7 bases. Germline CDR1 MNHEY, CDR2 SVGEGT. The CDR3 length is 16 residues. V lost 7 bases and J lost 4; bases outside the gene matches: 15. Here the CDR3 DNA reads TGTGCCAGCACCCTCGCCGGGAGGCGCTCGGGAGAGACCCAGTACTTC. Residues: CASTLAGRRSGETQYF.

This clonotype was observed at least ten times. The V call is TRBV28, the J call TRBJ2-4; 8 positions agree with TRBD1. The CDR3 totals 15 residues. Germline assignment: CDR1 MDHEN and CDR2 SYDVKM. The trim removed 8 bases at V and 0 bases at J, leaving 6 bases unmatched. CDR3 protein: CASGRQGAAKNIQYF. DNA of the CDR3: TGTGCCAGCGGGAGGCAGGGGGCAGCCAAAAACATTCAGTACTTC.

The sample holds many counts of this clonotype. V and J are TRBV2 and TRBJ1-5, with a possible D match to TRBD1 (5 bases). This CDR3 is built from 15 residues. Germline CDR1 and CDR2: SNHLY and FYNNEI. V lost 0 bases and J lost 2, with 8 bases in between. CDR3 nucleotide sequence: TGTGCCAGCAGTGAAGCGCCGGGGGGCAATCAGCCCCAGCATTTT. Translating it yields CASSEAPGGNQPQHF.

There are many counts of this clonotype. The chain combines TRBV12-3 or TRBV12-4 with TRBJ2-1; D unresolved. There are 11 residues in the CDR3. V dropped 1 base and J dropped 9 bases, with 4 bases sitting between them. The CDR3 DNA follows: TGTGCCAGCAGTTTAGGGAGTGAGCAGTTCTTC. It is translated as CASSLGSEQFF.

This clonotype was counted at least ten times. This chain joins TRBV6-5 and TRBJ2-3; 8 bases line up with TRBD2. The CDR3 covers 17 residues. Germline values: CDR1 MNHEY, CDR2 SVGAGI. V trimming: 4 bases; J trimming: 2 bases; junction bases outside the gene matches: 11. CDR3 region: CASSSPRVSGATDTQYF. The CDR3 DNA sequence: TGTGCCAGCAGTTCTCCCCGGGTTAGCGGGGCCACAGATACGCAGTATTTT.

This clonotype was seen ten or more times. V is TRBV7-9 and J is TRBJ2-3; D is ambiguous. Trimming removed 1 base at V and 0 bases at J, with 5 bases between. The CDR3 contains 14 residues. From germline, CDR1 is SEHNR and CDR2 FQNEAQ (reference sequence). Written as DNA, the CDR3 is TGTGCCAGCAGCTTAGGACGGAGCACAGATACGCAGTATTTT. Residues: CASSLGRSTDTQYF.

This clonotype was detected only a few times. The rearrangement joins TRBV11-2 to TRBJ2-2; D gene ambiguous. Germline V gene data show CDR1 as SGHAT and CDR2 as FQNNGV. Trimming removed 1 base at V and 2 bases at J, with 8 bases between. The CDR3 is made up of 15 amino acids. The CDR3 nucleotides are TGTGCCAGCAGCTTAGGGAATTATAACACCGGGGAGCTGTTTTTT. Amino acid sequence: CASSLGNYNTGELFF.

This clonotype appeared many times. The chain couples TRBV24-1 to TRBJ1-6; TRBD1 might be the D (5 bases). This CDR3 has 13 amino acids. Germline values: CDR1 KGHDR, CDR2 SFDVKD. V lost 6 bases and J 10 bases, leaving 12 bases between the germline ends. In DNA, the CDR3 is TGTGCCACCAGTCCAGGGTACGAATCACCCCTCCACTTT. It encodes CATSPGYESPLHF.

The genes are TRBV29-1 and TRBJ1-1; D not resolved. CDR1 and CDR2 (germline): SQVTM, ANQGSEA. The CDR3 extends over 13 amino acids. V lost 7 bases and J lost 5, with 17 bases in between. Here the CDR3 reads CSGTLGSPTEAFF. DNA for the CDR3: TGCAGCGGCACCTTAGGGTCCCCGACTGAAGCTTTCTTT.

The V and J genes are TRBV6-5 and TRBJ2-3, with TRBD2 matching 8 bases. The CDR3 runs 16 residues. Germline values: CDR1 MNHEY, CDR2 SVGAGI. The ends lost 5 bases at V and 2 bases at J; junction bases unmatched: 9. As DNA, the CDR3 is TGTGCCAGCAGTCACTTCGCGGGGGGTCACACAGATACGCAGTATTTT. It encodes CASSHFAGGHTDTQYF.

This clonotype was observed many times. V is TRBV4-3 and J is TRBJ2-2; D not resolved. Deletions cut 0 bases from V and 3 bases from J, with 11 bases between. The germline V gene has CDR1 LGHNA and CDR2 YSLEER. The CDR3 is 16 amino acids. CDR3 sequence (DNA): TGCGCCAGCAGCCAAGAAAGTGTGTGGGACACCGGGGAGCTGTTTTTT. Its translation: CASSQESVWDTGELFF.

The V and J genes are TRBV6-5 and TRBJ1-6, with 9 bases lining up with TRBD1. The V and J ends lost 2 bases and 7 bases, in that order; junction bases with no gene match: 3. Looked up from germline, CDR1 is MNHEY and CDR2 is SVGAGI. The CDR3 is 15 residues long. CDR3 sequence: CASSYRTGANSPLHF. In DNA, the CDR3 is TGTGCCAGCAGTTACCGGACAGGGGCCAATTCACCCCTCCACTTT.

This clonotype has a count of ten or more. This chain links TRBV4-2 with TRBJ1-2; D is unresolved. Trimming took 1 base from V and 5 from J, leaving 11 bases between them. The CDR3 sequence is 14 residues long. Germline V lookup: CDR1 LGHNA, CDR2 YNFKEQ. The CDR3 region is CASSQGASVYGYTF. CDR3 sequence (DNA): TGTGCCAGCAGCCAAGGTGCATCTGTGTATGGCTACACCTTC.

In this sample, this clonotype turned up a few times. The chain couples TRBV5-1 to TRBJ1-3; D is ambiguous. The CDR3 covers 14 residues. Trimming cost V 5 bases and J 0 bases, with 9 bases left between them. Germline CDR1 and CDR2: SGHRS and YFSETQ. In nucleotides, the CDR3 is TGCGCCAGCAGTTGGACGGACTCTGGAAACACCATATATTTT. Translated: CASSWTDSGNTIYF.

This clonotype came up many times. The V and J genes are TRBV12-3 or TRBV12-4 and TRBJ1-5, with D uncertain. Trimming removed 3 bases at V and 7 bases at J, with 7 bases between. CDR3 length: 12 residues. The CDR3 DNA reads TGTGCCAGCAGTTTCGGGGAGCAGCCCCAGCATTTT. This sequence encodes CASSFGEQPQHF.

This clonotype has ten or more counts. An end of the junction differs from the germline gene, which may be a read error. The rearrangement uses TRBV15 and TRBJ1-1; D remains ambiguous. The CDR3 spans 13 residues. Germline lookup yields CDR1 LNHNV and CDR2 YYDKDF (reference sequence). In DNA form, the CDR3 reads TGTGCCACCAGCCGAGACGGGGACACTGAAGCTTTCTTT. The encoded protein is CATSRDGDTEAFF.

This clonotype occurred many times. CDR3 sequence: CSARVGGSTEAFF. The CDR3 DNA reads as TGCAGTGCTAGAGTGGGGGGAAGCACTGAAGCTTTCTTT. The chain combines TRBV20-1 with TRBJ1-1; weak D call: TRBD1 (5 bases). Trimming removed 1 base at V and 4 bases at J, with 10 bases between. CDR3 size: 13 residues. CDR1 and CDR2 from the germline V gene are DFQATT and SNEGSKA (reference sequence).

This clonotype showed up many times. V gene TRBV7-2 combines with J gene TRBJ2-1; D call uncertain. Germline CDR1 reads SGHTA; CDR2 reads FQGNSA. V was clipped by 1 base and J by 8 bases, with 12 bases between them. CDR3 size: 14 residues. CDR3 residues: CASSLEGRGDEQFF. Here the CDR3 DNA reads TGTGCCAGCAGCTTAGAGGGCCGCGGCGATGAGCAGTTCTTC.

This clonotype was observed many times. The genes are TRBV7-2 and TRBJ1-2; no firm D call. The CDR3 totals 12 residues. The germline gives CDR1 SGHTA, CDR2 FQGNSA. V was pared by 5 bases and J by 2 bases, with 6 bases between. CDR3 DNA: TGTGCCAGCAGCACCGACAACTATGGCTACACCTTC. The encoded protein is CASSTDNYGYTF.

The table lists this clonotype with many counts. The CDR3 sequence is CATSPPAGGGTGELFF. DNA of the CDR3: TGTGCCACCAGTCCCCCGGCCGGGGGAGGAACCGGGGAGCTGTTTTTT. The chain has TRBV24-1 and TRBJ2-2, with a weak D call TRBD2 (6 bases). The CDR3 sequence is 16 residues long. Trimming left V 6 bases short and J 5 bases short, with 18 bases between. Germline lookup yields CDR1 KGHDR and CDR2 SFDVKD.